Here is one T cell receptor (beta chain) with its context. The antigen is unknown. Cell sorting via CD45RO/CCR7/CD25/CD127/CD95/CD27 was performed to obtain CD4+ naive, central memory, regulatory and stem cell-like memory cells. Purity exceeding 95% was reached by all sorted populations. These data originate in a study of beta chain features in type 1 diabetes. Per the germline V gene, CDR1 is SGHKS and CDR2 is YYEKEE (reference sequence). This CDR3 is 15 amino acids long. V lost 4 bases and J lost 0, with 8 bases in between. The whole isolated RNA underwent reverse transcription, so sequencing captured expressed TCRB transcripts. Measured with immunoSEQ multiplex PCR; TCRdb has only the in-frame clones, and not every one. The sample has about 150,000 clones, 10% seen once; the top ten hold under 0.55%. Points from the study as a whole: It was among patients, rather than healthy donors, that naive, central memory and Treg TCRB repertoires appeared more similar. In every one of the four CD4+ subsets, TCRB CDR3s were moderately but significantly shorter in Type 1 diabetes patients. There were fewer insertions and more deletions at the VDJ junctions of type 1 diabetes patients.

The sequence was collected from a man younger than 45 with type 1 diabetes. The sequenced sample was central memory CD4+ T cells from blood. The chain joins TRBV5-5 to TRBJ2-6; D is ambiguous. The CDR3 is CASSLRSSGANVLTF. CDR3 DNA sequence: TGTGCCAGCAGCCTTAGGAGCTCTGGGGCCAACGTCCTGACTTTC. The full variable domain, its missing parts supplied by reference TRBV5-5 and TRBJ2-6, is DAGVTQSPTHLIKTRGQQVTLRCSPISGHKSVSWYQQVLGQGPQFIFQYYEKEERGRGNFPDRFSARQFPNYSSELNVNALLLGDSALYLCASSLRSSGANVLTFGAGSRLTVL.